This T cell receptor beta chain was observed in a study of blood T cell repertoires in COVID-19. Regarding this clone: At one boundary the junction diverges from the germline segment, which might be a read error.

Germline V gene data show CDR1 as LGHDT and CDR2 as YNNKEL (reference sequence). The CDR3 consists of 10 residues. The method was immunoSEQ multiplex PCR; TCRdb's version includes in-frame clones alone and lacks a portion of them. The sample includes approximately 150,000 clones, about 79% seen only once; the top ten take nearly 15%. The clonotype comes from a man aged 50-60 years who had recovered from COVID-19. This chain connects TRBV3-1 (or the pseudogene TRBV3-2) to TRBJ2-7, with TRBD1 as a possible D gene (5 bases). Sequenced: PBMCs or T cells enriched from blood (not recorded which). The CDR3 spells CATSPRTPSF. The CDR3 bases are TGTGCCACCTCCCCCCGGACACCGTCCTTC.